This T cell receptor (beta chain) was recorded in a study of blood T cell repertoires in COVID-19. Whole-study context: The samples span acute and convalescent COVID-19 from the United States, Italy and Spain. T cells, B-cell-depleted T cells, or PBMCs supplied cDNA or gDNA.

Source study methods: Researchers report that nucleated cell counts were estimated from reference gene primer amplification. Using immunoSEQ multiplex PCR, the repertoire was profiled, and TCRdb retains in-frame clones only, with some absent. V and J calls and clone size are copied from that table; D and trimming were computed from the DNA. The data show fewer than 80,000 clones, roughly 80% seen once. CDR3 length: 13 amino acids. V lost 2 bases to trimming and J lost 1 base, with 5 bases between them. Germline lookup yields CDR1 LGHDT and CDR2 YNNKEL (reference sequence). This clonotype was sampled from a woman aged 80 or older with acute or convalescent COVID-19. The rearrangement uses TRBV3-1 (or the pseudogene TRBV3-2) and TRBJ1-1; no clear D. The sequencing input was peripheral blood. The CDR3 coding sequence is TGTGCCAGCAGCCAAATCCAGAACACTGAAGCTTTCTTT. Its protein is CASSQIQNTEAFF.